The entry below describes one T cell receptor (beta chain). What it binds is not known. This CDR3 contains 16 residues. Germline V gene lookup returns CDR1 LNHDA and CDR2 SQIVND (reference sequence). Trimming took off 6 bases at V and 6 bases at J, with 21 bases between the two ends. The TCRbeta library was prepared with unique molecular identifiers. TCRdb re-called the PCR reads through MiXCR, storing one row per CDR3 protein. The sample contains about 980,000 distinct CDR3 sequences, 25% to 35% of which appear only once. The sample comes from a study of T-cell reconstitution after alpha-beta-depleted transplantation in children. Study outcomes and limitations: A year post-transplant, T-cell counts and diversity derived mostly from newly produced T cells.

The V and J genes are TRBV19 and TRBJ2-1, with D possibly being TRBD2 (6 bases). Sequencing used PBMCs, mostly from graft donor cells, obtained 360 days after TCRalphabeta/CD19-depleted stem cell transplant. This TCR derives from a boy less than two years old who had a stem cell transplant for SCID, so the T cells may come from the graft donor. The CDR3, as DNA: TGTGCCAGTAGCCCTACGGGACTCCTGGCCCTCAATGAGCAGTTCTTC. It translates to CASSPTGLLALNEQFF.